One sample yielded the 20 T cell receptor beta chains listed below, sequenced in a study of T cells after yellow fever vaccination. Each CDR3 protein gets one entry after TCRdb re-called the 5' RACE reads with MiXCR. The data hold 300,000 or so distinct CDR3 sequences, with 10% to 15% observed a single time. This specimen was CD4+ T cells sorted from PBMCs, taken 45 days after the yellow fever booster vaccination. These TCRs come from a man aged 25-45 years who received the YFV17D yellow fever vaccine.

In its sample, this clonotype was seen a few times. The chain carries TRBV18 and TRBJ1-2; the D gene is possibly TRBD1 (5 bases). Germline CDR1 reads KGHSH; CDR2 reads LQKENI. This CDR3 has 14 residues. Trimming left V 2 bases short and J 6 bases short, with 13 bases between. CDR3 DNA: TGTGCCAGCTCACCAACCAGGGAAAAAGATGGCTACACCTTC. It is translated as CASSPTREKDGYTF.

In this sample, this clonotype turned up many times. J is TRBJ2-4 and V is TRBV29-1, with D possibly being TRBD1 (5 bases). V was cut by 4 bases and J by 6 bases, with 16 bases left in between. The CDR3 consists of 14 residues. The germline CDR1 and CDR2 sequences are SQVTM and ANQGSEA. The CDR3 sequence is CSVVCPDRGNIQYF. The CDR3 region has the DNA TGCAGCGTTGTGTGTCCCGATAGGGGAAACATTCAGTACTTC.

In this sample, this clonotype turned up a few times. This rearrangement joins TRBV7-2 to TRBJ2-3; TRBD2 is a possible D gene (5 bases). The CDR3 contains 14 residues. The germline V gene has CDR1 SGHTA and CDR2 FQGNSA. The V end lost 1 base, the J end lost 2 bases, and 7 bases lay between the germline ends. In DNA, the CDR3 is TGTGCCAGCAGCTTAGGCGGGTTCACAGATACGCAGTATTTT. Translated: CASSLGGFTDTQYF.

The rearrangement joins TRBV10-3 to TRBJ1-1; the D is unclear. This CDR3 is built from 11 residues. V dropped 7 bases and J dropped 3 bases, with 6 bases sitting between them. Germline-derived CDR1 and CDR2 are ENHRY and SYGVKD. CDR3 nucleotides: TGTGCCATCAATGGGGACACTGAAGCTTTCTTT. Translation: CAINGDTEAFF.

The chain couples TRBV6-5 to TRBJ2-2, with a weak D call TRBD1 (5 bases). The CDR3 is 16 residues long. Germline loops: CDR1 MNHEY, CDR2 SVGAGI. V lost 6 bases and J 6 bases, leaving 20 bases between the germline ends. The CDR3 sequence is CASRLKRGLRSGELFF. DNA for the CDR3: TGTGCCAGCAGATTAAAAAGGGGCCTCCGTTCCGGGGAGCTGTTTTTT.

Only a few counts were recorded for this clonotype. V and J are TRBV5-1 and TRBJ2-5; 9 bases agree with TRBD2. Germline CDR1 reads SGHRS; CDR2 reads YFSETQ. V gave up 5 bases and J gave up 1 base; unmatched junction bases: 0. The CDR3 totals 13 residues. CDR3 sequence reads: CASRTSGQETQYF. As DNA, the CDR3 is TGCGCCAGCAGGACTAGCGGCCAAGAGACCCAGTACTTC. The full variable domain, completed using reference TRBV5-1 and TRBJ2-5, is KAGVTQTPRYLIKTRGQQVTLSCSPISGHRSVSWYQQTPGQGLQFLFEYFSETQRNKGNFPGRFSGRQFSNSRSEMNVSTLELGDSALYLCASRTSGQETQYFGPGTRLLVL.

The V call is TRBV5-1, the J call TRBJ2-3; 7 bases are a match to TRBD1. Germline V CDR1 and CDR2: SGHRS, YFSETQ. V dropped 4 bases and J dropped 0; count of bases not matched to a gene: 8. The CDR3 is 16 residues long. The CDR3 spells CASSAAGTASTDTQYF. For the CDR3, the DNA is TGCGCCAGCAGCGCCGCCGGGACAGCTAGCACAGATACGCAGTATTTT.

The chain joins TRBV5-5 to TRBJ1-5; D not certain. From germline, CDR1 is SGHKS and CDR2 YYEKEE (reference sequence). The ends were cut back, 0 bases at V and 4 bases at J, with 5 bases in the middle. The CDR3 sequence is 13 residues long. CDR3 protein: CASSLAENQPQHF. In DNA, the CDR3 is TGTGCCAGCAGCTTGGCGGAGAATCAGCCCCAGCATTTT.

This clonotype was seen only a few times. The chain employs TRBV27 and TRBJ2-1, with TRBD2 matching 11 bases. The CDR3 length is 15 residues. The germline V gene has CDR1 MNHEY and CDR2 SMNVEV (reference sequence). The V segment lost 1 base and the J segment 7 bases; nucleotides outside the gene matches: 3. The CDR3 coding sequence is TGTGCCAGCAGTTTATGGGGACTAGCGGCGAATGAGCAGTTCTTC. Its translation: CASSLWGLAANEQFF.

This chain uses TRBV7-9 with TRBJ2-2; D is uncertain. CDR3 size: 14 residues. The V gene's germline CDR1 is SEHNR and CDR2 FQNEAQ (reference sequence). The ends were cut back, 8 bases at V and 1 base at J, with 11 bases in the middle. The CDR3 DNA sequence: TGTGCCAGCCGCCCGAGAGAGAACACCGGGGAGCTGTTTTTT. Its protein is CASRPRENTGELFF.

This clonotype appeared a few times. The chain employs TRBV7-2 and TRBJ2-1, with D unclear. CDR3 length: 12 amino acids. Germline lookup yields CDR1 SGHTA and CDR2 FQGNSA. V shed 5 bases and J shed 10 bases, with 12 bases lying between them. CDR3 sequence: CASSPQPTEQFF. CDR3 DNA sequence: TGTGCCAGCAGCCCCCAACCGACCGAGCAGTTCTTC.

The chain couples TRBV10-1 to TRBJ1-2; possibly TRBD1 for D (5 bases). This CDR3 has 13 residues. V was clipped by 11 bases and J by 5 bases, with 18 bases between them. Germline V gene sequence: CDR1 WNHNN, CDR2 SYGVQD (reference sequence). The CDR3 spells CAGTPGPPYGYTF. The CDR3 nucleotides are TGCGCCGGCACACCGGGACCGCCATATGGCTACACCTTC.

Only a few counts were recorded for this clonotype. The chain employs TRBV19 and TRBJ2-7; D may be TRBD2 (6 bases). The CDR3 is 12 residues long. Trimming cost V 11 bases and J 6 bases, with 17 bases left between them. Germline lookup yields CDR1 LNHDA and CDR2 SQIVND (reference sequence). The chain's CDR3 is CAPRRVPCEQYF. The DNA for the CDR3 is TGTGCCCCTAGGAGGGTCCCATGCGAGCAGTACTTC.

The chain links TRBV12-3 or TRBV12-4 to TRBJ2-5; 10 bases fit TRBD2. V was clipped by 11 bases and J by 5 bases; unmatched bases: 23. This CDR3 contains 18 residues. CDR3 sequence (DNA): TGTGCCTTCAGTTTAGCGCTTGACGCTAGCGGGAGCCGGGAGACCCAGTACTTC. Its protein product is CAFSLALDASGSRETQYF.

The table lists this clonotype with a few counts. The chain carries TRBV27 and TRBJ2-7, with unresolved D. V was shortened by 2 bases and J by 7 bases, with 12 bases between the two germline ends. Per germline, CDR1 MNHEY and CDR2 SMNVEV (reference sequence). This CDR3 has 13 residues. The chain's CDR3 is CASSLRPQGEQYF. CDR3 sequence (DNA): TGTGCCAGCAGTTTAAGGCCCCAAGGGGAGCAGTACTTC.

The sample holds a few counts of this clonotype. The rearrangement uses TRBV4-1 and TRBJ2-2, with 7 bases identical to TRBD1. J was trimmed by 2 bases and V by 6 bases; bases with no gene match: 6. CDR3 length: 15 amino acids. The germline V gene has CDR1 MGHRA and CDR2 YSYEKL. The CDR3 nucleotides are TGCGCCAGCAGACCCGGGACAGCAAACACCGGGGAGCTGTTTTTT. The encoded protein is CASRPGTANTGELFF.

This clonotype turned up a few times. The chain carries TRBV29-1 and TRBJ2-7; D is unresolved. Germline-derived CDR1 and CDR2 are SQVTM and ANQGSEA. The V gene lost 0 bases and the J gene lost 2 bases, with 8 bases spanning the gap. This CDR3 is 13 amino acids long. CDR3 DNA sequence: TGCAGCGTTGAAGATGATCGTACCTACGAGCAGTACTTC. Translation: CSVEDDRTYEQYF.

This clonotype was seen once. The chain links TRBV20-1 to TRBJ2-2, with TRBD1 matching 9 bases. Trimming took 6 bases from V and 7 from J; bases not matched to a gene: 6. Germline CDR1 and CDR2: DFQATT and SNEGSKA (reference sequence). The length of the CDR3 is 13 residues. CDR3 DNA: TGCAGTGCCAACAGGGGGCGCCACGGGGAGCTGTTTTTT. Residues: CSANRGRHGELFF.

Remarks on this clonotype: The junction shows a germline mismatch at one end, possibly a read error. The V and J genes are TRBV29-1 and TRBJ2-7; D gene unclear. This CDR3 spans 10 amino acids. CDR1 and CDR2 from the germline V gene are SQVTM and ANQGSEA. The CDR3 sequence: CSVGGDRQVF. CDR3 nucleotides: TGCAGCGTTGGTGGTGATCGGCAGGTCTTC.

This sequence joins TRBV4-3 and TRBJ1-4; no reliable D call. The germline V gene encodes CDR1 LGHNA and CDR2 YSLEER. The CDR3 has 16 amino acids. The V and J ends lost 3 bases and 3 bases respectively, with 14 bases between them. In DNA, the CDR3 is TGCGCCAGCAGCCACGGGTCCCGCCGAGCTAATGAAAAACTGTTTTTT. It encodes CASSHGSRRANEKLFF.